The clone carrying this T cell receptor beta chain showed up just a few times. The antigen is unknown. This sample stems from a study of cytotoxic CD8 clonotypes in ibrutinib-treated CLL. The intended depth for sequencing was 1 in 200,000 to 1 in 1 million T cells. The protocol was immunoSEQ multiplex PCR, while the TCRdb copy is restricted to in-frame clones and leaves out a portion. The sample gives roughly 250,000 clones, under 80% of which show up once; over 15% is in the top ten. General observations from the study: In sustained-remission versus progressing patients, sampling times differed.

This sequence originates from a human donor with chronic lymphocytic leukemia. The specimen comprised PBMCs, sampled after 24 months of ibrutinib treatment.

This chain's CDR3 is CASSLGQSNQPQHF. CDR3 DNA sequence: TGTGCCAGCTCACTCGGACAGTCCAATCAGCCCCAGCATTTT. This chain connects TRBV18 to TRBJ1-5; possible D gene TRBD1, 6 bases. V shed 4 bases and J shed 3 bases, with 10 bases lying between them. The V gene's germline CDR1 is KGHSH and CDR2 LQKENI. This CDR3 comprises 14 residues.